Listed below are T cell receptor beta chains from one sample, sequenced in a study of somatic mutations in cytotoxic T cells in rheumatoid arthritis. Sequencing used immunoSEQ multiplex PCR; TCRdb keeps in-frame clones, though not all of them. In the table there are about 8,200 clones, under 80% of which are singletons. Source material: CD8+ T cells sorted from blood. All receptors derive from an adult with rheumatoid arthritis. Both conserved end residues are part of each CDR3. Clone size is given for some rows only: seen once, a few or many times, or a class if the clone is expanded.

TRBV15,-,CATSTQRGTGANVLTF
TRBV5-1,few,CASSLRTGWNEQFF
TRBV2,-,CASSEDSASGYTF
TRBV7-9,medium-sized,CASSLAAGSVHEQYF
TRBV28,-,CASASVGVFRGGQPQHF
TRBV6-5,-,CASSYSLGARTDTQYF
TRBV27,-,CASRPGTFYEQYF
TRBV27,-,CASSLAGTGTYEQYF
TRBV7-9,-,CASSSSASYEQYF
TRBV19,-,CASSISSPIRETQYF
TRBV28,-,CASSLQVWGTEAFF
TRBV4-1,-,CATSLAGGDEQFF
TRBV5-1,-,CASSPHGAGTYGYTF
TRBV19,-,CASSIGDRGNDEQYF
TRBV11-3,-,CASSLRGSEQYF
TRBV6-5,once,CASSYDPGSGSPLHF
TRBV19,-,CASSPFSGGPYNEQFF
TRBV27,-,CASSVQGYSNQPQHF
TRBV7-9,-,CASSMGLGDQPQHF
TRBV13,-,CASSAGRRSSYEQYF
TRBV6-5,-,CASSYGAGSSYNEQFF
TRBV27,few,CASSFSSGTYEQYF
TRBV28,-,CASSFIPTAEQYF
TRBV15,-,CATSRLLQGPRGEQFF
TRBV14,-,CASSQDLGSSYNEQFF
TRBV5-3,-,CASSLAAGSVHEQYF
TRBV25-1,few,CASSQTGSNEKLFF
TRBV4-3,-,CASSQDAWGRPGSNQPQHF
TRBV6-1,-,CASSEGRGPYGYTF
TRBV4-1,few,CASSHGVGDQPQHF
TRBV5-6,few,CASSFAPGGGLYNEQFF
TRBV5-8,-,CASSVLAGAYNEQFF
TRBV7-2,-,CASSFAGVYEQYF
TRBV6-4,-,CASRRRTGTQETQYF
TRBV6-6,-,CASTLGQGPVDTQYF
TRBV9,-,CASSVGELSGANVLTF
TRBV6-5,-,CASSYSMGGGYTF
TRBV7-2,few,CASSLVGLAGGFYYYEQYF
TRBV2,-,CASSKTVNEQFF
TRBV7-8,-,CASSLKGAEAFF
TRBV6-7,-,CASSSSGLTGNYGYTF
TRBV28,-,CASSDYTYGYTF
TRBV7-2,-,CASSLVRETQYF
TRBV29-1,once,CSAFGGGYGYTF
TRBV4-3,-,CASSQESVDTQYF
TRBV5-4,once,CASSLVWGTDTQYF
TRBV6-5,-,CASSYSASLNTEAFF
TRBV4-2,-,CASSPYTDQPQHF